The clone carrying this TCR beta chain was counted a few times. Its target is not known. These data come from a study of T cell responses to AZD1222 COVID-19 vaccine. Regarding the study as a whole: There were repertoire samples only from the period after the peak T cell response.

TCRdb's table, derived via immunoSEQ multiplex PCR, lists solely in-frame clones and lacks some. The top ten clones hold 4% to 5% of a sample with some 120,000 clones, around 90% of them seen once. Trimming took off 7 bases at V and 1 base at J, with 7 bases between the two ends. Germline V gives CDR1 MDHEN, CDR2 SYDVKM. The CDR3 has 12 amino acids. This sequence joins TRBV28 and TRBJ1-1; D gene unclear. This sample comprised peripheral blood, obtained on day 0 of AZD1222 vaccination. The sequence was obtained from an adult in good health. CDR3: CASMRTNTEAFF. The CDR3 DNA reads TGTGCCAGCATGAGGACGAACACTGAAGCTTTCTTT. The variable domain in full, completed from reference TRBV28 and TRBJ1-1, reads DVKVTQSSRYLVKRTGEKVFLECVQDMDHENMFWYRQDPGLGLRLIYFSYDVKMKEKGDIPEGYSVSREKKERFSLILESASTNQTSMYLCASMRTNTEAFFGQGTRLTVV.